A selection of T cell receptor beta chains follows, all from one sample in a study of blood T cells in healthy people across ages. TCRdb used MiXCR to reprocess the 5' RACE reads, holding one entry per CDR3 protein. This table holds fewer than 1,200,000 distinct CDR3 sequences, approximately 25% found once. The same specimen was also included in a second study, on T cells of mothers and their children.

The sample comprised blood. The receptors shown here come from a girl aged 2 to 9 in good health. The CDR3 runs from the conserved cysteine through the conserved F or W. The D gene is left open where the match is weak. Only part of the rows carry a size: once, few, many, or a class if the clone is expanded.

TRBJ2-4 | TRBV6-5 | NA | few | CASSSAAKNIQYF | TGTGCCAGCAGTTCAGCAGCCAAAAACATTCAGTACTTC
TRBJ1-2 | TRBV7-6 | NA | few | CASSSLTQGYTF | TGTGCCAGCAGCTCCTTGACTCAAGGCTACACCTTC
TRBJ1-5 | TRBV2 | NA | few | CASSARQRVNQPQHF | TGTGCCAGCAGTGCCAGGCAGAGAGTAAACCAGCCCCAGCATTTT
TRBJ2-1 | TRBV7-3 | TRBD2 | few | CASSASGRINNEQFF | TGTGCCAGCAGCGCTAGCGGGAGGATTAACAATGAGCAGTTCTTC
TRBJ1-6 | TRBV15 | NA | many | CATSRDRSSYNSPLHF | TGTGCCACCAGCAGAGACAGGAGCTCCTATAATTCACCCCTCCACTTT
TRBJ2-5 | TRBV5-4 | NA | few | CASSQGPNLGETQYF | TGTGCCAGCAGCCAAGGACCGAATCTGGGGGAGACCCAGTACTTC
TRBJ1-1 | TRBV29-1 | NA | few | CSVDPGGGPNTEAFF | TGCAGCGTTGATCCCGGGGGGGGTCCGAACACTGAAGCTTTCTTT
TRBJ2-3 | TRBV20-1 | TRBD2 | NA | CSARSAGGSDTQYF | TGCAGTGCTAGATCGGCGGGAGGATCAGATACGCAGTATTTT
TRBJ2-7 | TRBV5-6 | NA | NA | CASSLIRGNYEQYF | TGTGCCAGCAGCTTAATACGGGGGAACTACGAGCAGTACTTC
TRBJ2-7 | TRBV29-1 | NA | few | CSVLTTGNSYEQYF | TGCAGCGTCCTTACCACGGGGAACTCCTACGAGCAGTACTTC
TRBJ2-7 | TRBV29-1 | NA | NA | CSVQYPVGEQYF | TGCAGCGTTCAGTACCCCGTGGGCGAGCAGTACTTC
TRBJ2-5 | TRBV7-9 | NA | NA | CASSLEGVLFF | TGTGCCAGCAGCTTAGAGGGGGTGTTGTTCTTC
TRBJ2-6 | TRBV6-5 | NA | NA | CTSSPDSFGANVLTF | TGTACCAGCAGTCCGGACAGTTTTGGGGCCAACGTCCTGACTTTC
TRBJ1-5 | TRBV5-6 | NA | NA | CASSVAGVSDQPQHF | TGTGCCAGCAGCGTAGCAGGGGTATCGGATCAGCCCCAGCATTTT
TRBJ2-1 | TRBV7-8 | TRBD1 | NA | CASSHSDRGNNEQFF | TGTGCCAGCAGCCACTCGGACAGGGGCAACAATGAGCAGTTCTTC
TRBJ2-7 | TRBV7-2 | NA | NA | CASRTSGHANYEQYF | TGTGCCAGCCGTACCTCGGGACATGCTAACTACGAGCAGTACTTC
TRBJ1-5 | TRBV5-1 | NA | NA | CASSPHGVSNQPQHF | TGCGCCAGCAGCCCGCATGGGGTAAGCAATCAGCCCCAGCATTTT
TRBJ1-1 | TRBV7-9 | NA | few | CASSPPSAEAFF | TGTGCCAGCAGCCCGCCCTCTGCTGAAGCTTTCTTT
TRBJ2-7 | TRBV10-3 | TRBD1 | few | CAIRGTGGSYEQYF | TGTGCCATCAGGGGGACAGGGGGATCCTACGAGCAGTACTTC
TRBJ2-1 | TRBV20-1 | NA | few | CSADDSRDTGDEQFF | TGCAGTGCTGACGACTCCAGGGACACGGGGGATGAGCAGTTCTTC
TRBJ2-3 | TRBV20-1 | NA | few | CSARGMGTDTQYF | TGCAGTGCTCGAGGGATGGGCACAGATACGCAGTATTTT
TRBJ1-1 | TRBV11-3 | NA | NA | CASGTQRKAFF | TGTGCCAGCGGCACACAAAGGAAAGCTTTCTTT
TRBJ1-4 | TRBV12-5 | NA | few | CASGPPMDVEEKLFF | TGTGCTAGTGGTCCTCCGATGGATGTTGAAGAAAAACTGTTTTTT
TRBJ2-1 | TRBV5-4 | TRBD1 | few | CASSLRGQVTQFF | TGTGCCAGCAGCCTGCGGGGACAGGTGACGCAGTTCTTC
TRBJ1-5 | TRBV7-2 | NA | NA | CASSLQNSNQPQHF | TGTGCCAGCAGCTTACAGAATAGCAATCAGCCCCAGCATTTT
TRBJ1-2 | TRBV3-1 | TRBD1 | few | CASSQDPSGGGGYTF | TGTGCCAGCAGCCAAGACCCCTCAGGGGGAGGAGGCTACACCTTC
TRBJ2-3 | TRBV9 | TRBD2 | NA | CASSPSGSPPDTQYF | TGTGCCAGCAGCCCCAGCGGGAGTCCGCCAGATACGCAGTATTTT
TRBJ2-4 | TRBV5-6 | TRBD1 | NA | CASSDRGLGNIQYF | TGTGCCAGCAGCGACAGGGGGCTTGGGAACATTCAGTACTTC
TRBJ1-1 | TRBV7-9 | NA | NA | CASKGIIDTEAFF | TGTGCCAGCAAGGGTATTATCGACACTGAAGCTTTCTTT
TRBJ1-2 | TRBV6-1 | TRBD1 | few | CASSDPTGGTF | TGTGCCAGCAGTGACCCCACAGGGGGAACCTTC
TRBJ1-2 | TRBV29-1 | TRBD1 | few | CSVEKGQGGYTF | TGCAGCGTTGAAAAGGGACAGGGCGGCTACACCTTC
TRBJ2-4 | TRBV27 | NA | few | CASSLGQGATIQYF | TGTGCCAGCAGTTTAGGGCAGGGTGCGACCATTCAGTACTTC
TRBJ2-7 | TRBV5-1 | TRBD1 | once | CASSYDRAGSYEQYF | TGCGCCAGCAGCTATGACAGGGCAGGCTCCTACGAGCAGTACTTC
TRBJ1-1 | TRBV12-5 | NA | NA | CASGLSQGKDTEAFF | TGTGCTAGTGGTTTATCGCAGGGTAAGGACACTGAAGCTTTCTTT
TRBJ2-5 | TRBV27 | TRBD1 | NA | CASGLWGTGGKETQYF | TGTGCCAGCGGTTTATGGGGGACAGGGGGCAAGGAGACCCAGTACTTC
TRBJ2-4 | TRBV29-1 | NA | NA | CSVRQPVAKNIQYF | TGCAGCGTCAGACAGCCAGTAGCCAAAAACATTCAGTACTTC